This entry is about one T cell receptor beta chain. The data were obtained in a study of blood T cell repertoires in COVID-19. Per the authors' pipeline: Quantification of nucleated cells was approximated via reference gene primer amplification. Assay: immunoSEQ multiplex PCR; the TCRdb copy retains only in-frame clones and omits some. The DNA gave D and trimming, while V, J and clone size come from that table. The sample consists of approximately 400,000 clones, 81% of them appearing once. CDR1 is SQVTM and CDR2 is ANQGSEA in the germline V gene. The CDR3 consists of 17 residues. The V gene end was trimmed by 5 bases and the J gene end by 10 bases; junction bases not matched to a gene: 22.

The TCR comes from a human donor with acute or convalescent COVID-19. The donor label of this sample is uncertain. V gene TRBV29-1 combines with J gene TRBJ2-1, with 8 bases matching TRBD2. Sequenced sample: peripheral blood. The CDR3 bases are TGCAGCGTTCTCCCCCTCGGGCGGGTACGCCCGGGGGGGGAGCAGTTCTTC. The encoded protein is CSVLPLGRVRPGGEQFF.